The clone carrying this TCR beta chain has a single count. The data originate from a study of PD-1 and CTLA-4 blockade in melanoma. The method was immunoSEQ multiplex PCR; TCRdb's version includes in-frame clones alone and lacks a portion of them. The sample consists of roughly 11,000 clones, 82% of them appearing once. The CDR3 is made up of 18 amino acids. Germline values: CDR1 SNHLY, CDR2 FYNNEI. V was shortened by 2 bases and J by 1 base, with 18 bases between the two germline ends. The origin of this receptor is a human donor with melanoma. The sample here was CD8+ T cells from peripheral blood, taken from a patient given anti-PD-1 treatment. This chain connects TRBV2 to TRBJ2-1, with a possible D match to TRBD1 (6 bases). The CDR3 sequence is CASSEYGTTRLSYNEQFF. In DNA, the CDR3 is TGTGCCAGCAGTGAATATGGGACAACCCGATTGTCCTACAATGAGCAGTTCTTC.